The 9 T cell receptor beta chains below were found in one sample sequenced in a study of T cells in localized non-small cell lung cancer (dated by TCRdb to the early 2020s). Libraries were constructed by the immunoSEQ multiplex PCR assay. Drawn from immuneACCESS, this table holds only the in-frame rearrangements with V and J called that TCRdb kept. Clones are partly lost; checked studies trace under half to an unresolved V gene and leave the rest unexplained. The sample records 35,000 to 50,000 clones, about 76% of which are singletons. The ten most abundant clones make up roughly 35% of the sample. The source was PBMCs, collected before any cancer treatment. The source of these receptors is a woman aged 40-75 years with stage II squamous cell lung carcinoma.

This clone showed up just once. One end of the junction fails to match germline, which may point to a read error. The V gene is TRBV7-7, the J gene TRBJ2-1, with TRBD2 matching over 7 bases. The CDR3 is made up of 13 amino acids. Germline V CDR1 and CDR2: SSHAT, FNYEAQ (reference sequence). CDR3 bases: TGTGCTAGCAGCGACCCGACTAGCAGTGAGCAGTTCTTC. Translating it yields CASSDPTSSEQFF. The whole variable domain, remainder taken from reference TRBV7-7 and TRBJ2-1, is GAGVSQSPRYKVTKRGQDVTLRCDPISSHATLYWYQQALGQGPEFLTYFNYEAQPDKSGLPSDRFSAERPEGSISTLTIQRTEQRDSAMYRCASSDPTSSEQFFGPGTRLTVL.

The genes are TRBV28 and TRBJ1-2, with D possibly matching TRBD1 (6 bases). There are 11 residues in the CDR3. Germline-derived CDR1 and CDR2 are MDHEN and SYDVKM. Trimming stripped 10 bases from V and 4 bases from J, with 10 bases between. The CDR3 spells CAIRGFYGYTF. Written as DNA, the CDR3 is TGTGCCATCAGGGGATTCTATGGCTACACCTTC.

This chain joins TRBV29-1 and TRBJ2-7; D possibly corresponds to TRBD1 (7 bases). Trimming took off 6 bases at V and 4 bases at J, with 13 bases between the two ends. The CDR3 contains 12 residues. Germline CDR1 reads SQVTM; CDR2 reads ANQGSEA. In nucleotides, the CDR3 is TGCAGCGTGGCGACAGGGAGGTACGAGCAGTACTTC. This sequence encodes CSVATGRYEQYF.

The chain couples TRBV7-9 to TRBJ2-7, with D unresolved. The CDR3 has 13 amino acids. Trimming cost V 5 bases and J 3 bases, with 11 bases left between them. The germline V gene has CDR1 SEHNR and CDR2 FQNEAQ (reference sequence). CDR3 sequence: CASSPRSVYEQYV. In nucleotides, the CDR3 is TGTGCCAGCAGCCCCCGCAGTGTCTACGAGCAGTACGTC.

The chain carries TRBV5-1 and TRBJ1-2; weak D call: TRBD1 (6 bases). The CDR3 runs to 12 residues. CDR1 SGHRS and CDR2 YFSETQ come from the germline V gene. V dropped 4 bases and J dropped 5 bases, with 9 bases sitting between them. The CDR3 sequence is CASSLGQYGYTF. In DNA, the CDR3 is TGCGCCAGCAGCCTCGGACAGTATGGCTACACCTTC.

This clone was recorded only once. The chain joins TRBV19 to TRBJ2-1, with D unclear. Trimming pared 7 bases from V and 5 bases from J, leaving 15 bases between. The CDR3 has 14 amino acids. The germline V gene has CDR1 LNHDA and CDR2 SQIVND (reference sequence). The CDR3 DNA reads TGTGCCAGTAACGAGCCCGGTGCAGACAATGAGCAGTTCTTC. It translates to CASNEPGADNEQFF.

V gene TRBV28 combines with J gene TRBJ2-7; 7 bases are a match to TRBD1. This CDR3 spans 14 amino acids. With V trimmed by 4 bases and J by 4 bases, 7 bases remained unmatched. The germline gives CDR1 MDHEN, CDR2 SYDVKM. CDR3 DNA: TGTGCCAGCAGTTCATATCAGGGGGTGTACGAGCAGTACTTC. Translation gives CASSSYQGVYEQYF.

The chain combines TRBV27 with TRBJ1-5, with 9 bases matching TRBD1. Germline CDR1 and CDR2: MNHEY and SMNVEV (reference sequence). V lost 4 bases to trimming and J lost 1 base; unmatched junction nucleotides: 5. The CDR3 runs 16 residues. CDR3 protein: CASSSRGTGSNQPQHF. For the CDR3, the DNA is TGTGCCAGCAGTTCCAGGGGGACAGGGAGCAATCAGCCCCAGCATTTT.

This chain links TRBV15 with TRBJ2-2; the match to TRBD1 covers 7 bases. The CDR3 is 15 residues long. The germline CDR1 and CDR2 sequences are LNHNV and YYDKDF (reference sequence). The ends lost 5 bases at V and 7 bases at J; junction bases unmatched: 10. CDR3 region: CATSSRLQGVGELFF. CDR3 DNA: TGTGCCACCAGCTCACGTCTCCAGGGGGTCGGGGAGCTGTTTTTT.